Listed below are T cell receptor beta chains from one sample, sequenced in a study of blood T cell repertoires in COVID-19. Measured with immunoSEQ multiplex PCR; TCRdb has only the in-frame clones, and not every one. The sample yields 230,000 or so clones, roughly 84% seen once. The source material was peripheral blood. These receptors all stem from a man in his thirties or forties with active or convalescent COVID-19. CDR3s include the opening cysteine and the closing phenylalanine or tryptophan. A D gene is named only where the DNA matches it firmly. For some rows the clone size is stated as once, few or many, or as a class when expanded; others skip it.

v_call	clone_size	d_call	j_call	cdr3_nt	cdr3_aa
TRBV28	once	.	TRBJ1-5	TGTGCCAGCAGTTTTGGGGCAGGGCCTCAGCCCCAGCATTTT	CASSFGAGPQPQHF
TRBV27	once	TRBD1	TRBJ1-6	TGTGCCAGCAGCTTCGGACAGGGGAGTGGGGCCCTCCACTTT	CASSFGQGSGALHF
TRBV6-2/TRBV6-3	.	.	TRBJ2-7	TGTGCCAGCAGTCCGGGACATTACTACGAGCAGTACTTC	CASSPGHYYEQYF
TRBV7-2	.	.	TRBJ2-5	TGTGCCAGCAGCTTAGGGGCGGGACGGCCGTACCAAGAGACCCAGTACTTC	CASSLGAGRPYQETQYF
TRBV5-6	.	TRBD2	TRBJ2-7	TGTGCCAGCAGCTTCGGGGGGACCTCCTACGAGCAGTACTTC	CASSFGGTSYEQYF
TRBV7-7	few	.	TRBJ2-1	TGTGCCAGCAGCTTAGTTTTGAGATTGCCCAATGAGCAGTTCTTC	CASSLVLRLPNEQFF
TRBV19	.	TRBD1	TRBJ1-5	TGTGCCAGTACCGGACAGGGACCTTATAGCAATCAGCCCCAGCATTTT	CASTGQGPYSNQPQHF
TRBV5-6	.	.	TRBJ1-6	TGTGCCAGCAGCACCTCTGGTAAGGGGCTTTATTCACCCCTCCACTTT	CASSTSGKGLYSPLHF
TRBV9	.	.	TRBJ2-3	TGTGCCAGCAGCTCGAGTAGCAGACCTTCAGATACGCAGTATTTT	CASSSSSRPSDTQYF
TRBV28	.	.	TRBJ2-7	TGTGCCAGCAGCATACAGGGTTACGAGCAGTACTTC	CASSIQGYEQYF
TRBV6-2/TRBV6-3	.	.	TRBJ2-7	TGTGCCAGCAGTTTAGACGGGGGAGTCTACGAGCAGTACTTC	CASSLDGGVYEQYF
TRBV7-2	.	TRBD2	TRBJ2-7	TGTGCCAGCAGCTTCTCTAGCGGCTACGAGCAGTACTTC	CASSFSSGYEQYF
TRBV7-6	.	.	TRBJ2-2	TGTGCCAGCACCGACCACCGGGTCACCGGGGAGCTGTTTTTT	CASTDHRVTGELFF
TRBV24-1	.	TRBD1	TRBJ2-5	TGTGCCACCAGTGACAGGGACAGGGGATTCCAAGAGACCCAGTACTTC	CATSDRDRGFQETQYF
TRBV18	.	.	TRBJ1-2	TGTGCCAGCTCACCTAGCAGAGATAACTATGGCTACACCTTC	CASSPSRDNYGYTF
TRBV19	.	.	TRBJ1-1	TGTGCCAGTAGTATATTTCGGGGGAACACTGAAGCTTTCTTT	CASSIFRGNTEAFF
TRBV10-2	.	.	TRBJ2-6	TGCGCCAGCAGTGCGTCTGGGGCCAACGTCCTGACTTTC	CASSASGANVLTF
TRBV6-6	.	.	TRBJ1-5	TGTGCCAGCAAAGCTCCTGGCAATCAGCCCCAGCATTTT	CASKAPGNQPQHF
TRBV3-1/TRBV3-2	.	.	TRBJ2-1	TGTGCCAGCAGCCAAGAATCGTCTTCTCGGGGCAATGAGCAGTTCTTC	CASSQESSSRGNEQFF
TRBV6-2/TRBV6-3	.	.	TRBJ1-6	TGTGCCAGCAGTCACCGACAGTCCTATAATTCACCCCTCCACTTT	CASSHRQSYNSPLHF
TRBV7-2	.	.	TRBJ1-2	TGTGCCAGCAGCTTAGGCCCCCCGGGGCGGGAGCCTTATGGCTACACCTTC	CASSLGPPGREPYGYTF
TRBV6-5	.	.	TRBJ1-3	TGTGCCAGCAGCCGGACAGACTCTGGAAACACCATATATTTT	CASSRTDSGNTIYF
TRBV11-3	.	.	TRBJ2-7	TGTGCCAGCAGCTTAGGGGCAGGGGTCGAGCAGTACTTC	CASSLGAGVEQYF
TRBV10-3	.	TRBD1	TRBJ1-2	TGTGCCATCAGTGCCCAGGGGGTTCACTACACCTTC	CAISAQGVHYTF
TRBV5-6	.	TRBD1	TRBJ1-2	TGTGCCAGCAGCTCCCCTGACAGGGAAGGCTACACCTTC	CASSSPDREGYTF
TRBV25-1	.	TRBD1	TRBJ1-4	TGTGCCAGCAGCAGGACGGGACAGGGGTACGGAAAACTGTTTTTT	CASSRTGQGYGKLFF
TRBV5-1	.	TRBD1	TRBJ2-2	TGCGCCAGCAGCTTTACAGGGGCCACCGGGGAGCTGTTTTTT	CASSFTGATGELFF
TRBV30	.	.	TRBJ2-7	TGTGCCTGGAGTATAGCCTACGAGCAGTACTTC	CAWSIAYEQYF
TRBV28	once	.	TRBJ1-1	TGTGCCAGCAGCCTAACCGGGGGGCTGGGCTCAATTAACACTGAAGCTTTCTTT	CASSLTGGLGSINTEAFF
TRBV6-5	.	TRBD2	TRBJ2-3	TGTGCCAGCAGTTACAGCGGGAGGGGGGCAGATACGCAGTATTTT	CASSYSGRGADTQYF
TRBV7-8	.	.	TRBJ2-7	TGTGCCAGCAGCTTAGCTTCCCAGCGGAGCTACGAGCAGTACTTC	CASSLASQRSYEQYF
TRBV2	once	TRBD1	TRBJ1-5	TGTGCCAGCAGGGCCGGGACAGGGGTTCAGCCCCAGCATTTT	CASRAGTGVQPQHF
TRBV18	.	TRBD1	TRBJ1-3	TGTGCCAGCTCTCCGGACAGGCCTGGAAACACCATATATTTT	CASSPDRPGNTIYF
TRBV3-1/TRBV3-2	.	.	TRBJ2-7	TGTGCCAGCAGCCTCTTGAGGGATTACGAGCAGTACTTC	CASSLLRDYEQYF
TRBV5-1	once	.	TRBJ2-7	TGCGCCAGCAGCTTGGTAATGCGGCAAATCCCCTACGAGCAGTACTTC	CASSLVMRQIPYEQYF
TRBV7-2	.	.	TRBJ2-5	TGTGCCAGCAGCCCCTCGGGCAGGGCCCAAGAGACCCAGTACTTC	CASSPSGRAQETQYF
TRBV28	.	TRBD1	TRBJ1-2	TGTGCCAGCAGCCCGGGACAGAACTATGGCTACACCTTC	CASSPGQNYGYTF
TRBV7-9	few	.	TRBJ2-7	TGTGCCAGCAGCCAGACTATACCCTCGTGGAACGAGCAGTACTTC	CASSQTIPSWNEQYF
TRBV19	.	TRBD1	TRBJ1-2	TGTGCCAGTAAGCCACAGGGGGTAGATGGCTACACCTTC	CASKPQGVDGYTF
TRBV28	.	.	TRBJ2-2	TGTGCCAGCAGTGAAAGAGGGCCCGGTAACACCGGGGAGCTGTTTTTT	CASSERGPGNTGELFF
TRBV7-9	.	.	TRBJ1-1	TGTGCCAGCAGCTTAGGGCAGGGTATGCCCACTGAAGCTTTCTTT	CASSLGQGMPTEAFF